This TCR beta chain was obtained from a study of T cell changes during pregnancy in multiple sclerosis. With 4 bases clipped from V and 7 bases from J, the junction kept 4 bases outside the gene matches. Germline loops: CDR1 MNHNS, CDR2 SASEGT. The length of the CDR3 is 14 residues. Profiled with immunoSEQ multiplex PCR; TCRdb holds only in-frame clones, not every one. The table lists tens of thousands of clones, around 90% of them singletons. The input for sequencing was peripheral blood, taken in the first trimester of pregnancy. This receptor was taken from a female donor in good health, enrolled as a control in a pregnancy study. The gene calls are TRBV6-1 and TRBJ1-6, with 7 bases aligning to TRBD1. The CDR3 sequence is CASSARDSNSPLHF. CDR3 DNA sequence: TGTGCCAGCAGTGCCCGGGACAGCAATTCACCCCTCCACTTT.